The next 4 T cell receptor beta chains were all read from a single sample in a study of blood T cell repertoires in COVID-19. TCRdb's copy holds only in-frame clones and misses some; the assay was immunoSEQ multiplex PCR. The table shows 260,000 or so clones, with approximately 84% occurring only once. The source material was peripheral blood. The receptors were gathered from a human donor in a cohort sampled during active COVID-19.

CDR3 sequence (DNA): TGTGCCAGCAGCTTAGCGCAGGGGAGCTCCTACAATGAGCAGTTCTTC. This codes for CASSLAQGSSYNEQFF. The gene calls are TRBV7-2 and TRBJ2-1, with D tentatively TRBD1 (6 bases). The CDR3 consists of 16 residues. CDR1 is SGHTA, CDR2 FQGNSA, per germline. V lost 0 bases, J lost 0 bases, and 9 bases lay in between.

The rearrangement uses TRBV28 and TRBJ1-2; possibly TRBD1 for D (6 bases). V lost 4 bases, J lost 4 bases, and 10 bases lay in between. The CDR3 has 13 amino acids. Germline-derived CDR1 and CDR2 are MDHEN and SYDVKM. CDR3: CASSWTEPYGYTF. CDR3 DNA sequence: TGTGCCAGCAGTTGGACAGAACCCTATGGCTACACCTTC.

V usage is TRBV6-5 and J usage is TRBJ1-5, with D perhaps TRBD1 (5 bases). From germline, CDR1 is MNHEY and CDR2 SVGAGI. V lost 6 bases and J lost 6, with 12 bases in between. CDR3 length: 13 residues. The CDR3: CASRLNRLQPQHF. CDR3 DNA: TGTGCCAGCAGACTCAACAGGCTTCAGCCCCAGCATTTT.

The V call is TRBV3-1 (or the pseudogene TRBV3-2), the J call TRBJ2-7, with D possibly being TRBD2 (5 bases). The CDR3 consists of 14 residues. V lost 4 bases to trimming and J lost 10 bases, with 20 bases between them. Germline values: CDR1 LGHDT, CDR2 YNNKEL (reference sequence). The CDR3 DNA sequence: TGTGCCAGCAGCCCCTCATCAGCAACGAGCGGCCAGTACTTC. Its protein product is CASSPSSATSGQYF.